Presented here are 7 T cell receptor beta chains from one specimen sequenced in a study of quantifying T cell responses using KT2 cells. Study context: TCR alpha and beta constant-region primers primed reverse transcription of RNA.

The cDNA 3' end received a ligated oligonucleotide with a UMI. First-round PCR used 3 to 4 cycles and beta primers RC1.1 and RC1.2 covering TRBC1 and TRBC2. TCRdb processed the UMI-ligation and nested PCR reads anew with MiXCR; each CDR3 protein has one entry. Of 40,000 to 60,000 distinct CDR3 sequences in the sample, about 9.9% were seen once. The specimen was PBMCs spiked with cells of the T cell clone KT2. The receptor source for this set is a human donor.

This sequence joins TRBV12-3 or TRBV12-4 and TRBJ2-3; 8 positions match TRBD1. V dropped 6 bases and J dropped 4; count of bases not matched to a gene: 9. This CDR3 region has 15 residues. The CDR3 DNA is TGTGCCAGCAGACCGGACAGGGAAACACCAGATACGCAGTATTTT. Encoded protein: CASRPDRETPDTQYF.

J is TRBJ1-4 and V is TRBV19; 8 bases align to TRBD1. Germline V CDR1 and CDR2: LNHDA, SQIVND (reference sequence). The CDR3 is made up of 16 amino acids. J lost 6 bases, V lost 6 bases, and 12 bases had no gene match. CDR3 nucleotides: TGTGCCAGTAGCCCCACCCGTACAGGGGGATATGAAAAACTGTTTTTT. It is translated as CASSPTRTGGYEKLFF.

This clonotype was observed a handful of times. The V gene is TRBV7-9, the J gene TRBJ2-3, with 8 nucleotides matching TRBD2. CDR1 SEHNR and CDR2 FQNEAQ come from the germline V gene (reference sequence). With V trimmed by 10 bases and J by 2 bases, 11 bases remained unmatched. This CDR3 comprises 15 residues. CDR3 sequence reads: CATSRASGHTDTQYF. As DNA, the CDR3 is TGTGCCACCTCCCGGGCTAGCGGGCACACAGATACGCAGTATTTT.

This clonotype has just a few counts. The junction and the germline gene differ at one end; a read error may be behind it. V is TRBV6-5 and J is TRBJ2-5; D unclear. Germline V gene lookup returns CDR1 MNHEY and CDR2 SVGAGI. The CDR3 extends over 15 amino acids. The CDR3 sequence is CASSYSGRIQETQYF. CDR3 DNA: TGTGCCAGCAGCTACTCTGGGCGGATCCAAGAGACCCAGTACTTC.

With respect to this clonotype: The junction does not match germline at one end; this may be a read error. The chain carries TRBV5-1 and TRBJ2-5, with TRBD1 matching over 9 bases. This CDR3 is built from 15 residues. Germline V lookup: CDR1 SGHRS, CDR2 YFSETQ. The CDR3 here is CANSFGQGPQETQYF. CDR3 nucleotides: TGCGCCAACAGCTTCGGACAGGGGCCACAAGAGACCCAGTACTTC.

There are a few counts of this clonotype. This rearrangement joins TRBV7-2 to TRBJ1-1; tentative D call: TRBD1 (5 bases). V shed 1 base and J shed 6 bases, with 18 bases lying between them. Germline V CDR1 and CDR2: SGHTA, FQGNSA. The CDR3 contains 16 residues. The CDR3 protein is CASSLVYGGVMPEAFF. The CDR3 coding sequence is TGTGCCAGCAGCTTAGTCTACGGGGGAGTGATGCCTGAAGCTTTCTTT.

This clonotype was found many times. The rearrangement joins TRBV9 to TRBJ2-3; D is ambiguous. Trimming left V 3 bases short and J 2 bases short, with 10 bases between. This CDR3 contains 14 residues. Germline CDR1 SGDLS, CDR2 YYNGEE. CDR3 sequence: CASSATSLTDTQYF. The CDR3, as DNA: TGTGCCAGCAGCGCCACCTCTCTCACAGATACGCAGTATTTT. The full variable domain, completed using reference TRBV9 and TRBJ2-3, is DSGVTQTPKHLITATGQRVTLRCSPRSGDLSVYWYQQSLDQGLQFLIQYYNGEERAKGNILERFSAQQFPDLHSELNLSSLELGDSALYFCASSATSLTDTQYFGPGTRLTVL.